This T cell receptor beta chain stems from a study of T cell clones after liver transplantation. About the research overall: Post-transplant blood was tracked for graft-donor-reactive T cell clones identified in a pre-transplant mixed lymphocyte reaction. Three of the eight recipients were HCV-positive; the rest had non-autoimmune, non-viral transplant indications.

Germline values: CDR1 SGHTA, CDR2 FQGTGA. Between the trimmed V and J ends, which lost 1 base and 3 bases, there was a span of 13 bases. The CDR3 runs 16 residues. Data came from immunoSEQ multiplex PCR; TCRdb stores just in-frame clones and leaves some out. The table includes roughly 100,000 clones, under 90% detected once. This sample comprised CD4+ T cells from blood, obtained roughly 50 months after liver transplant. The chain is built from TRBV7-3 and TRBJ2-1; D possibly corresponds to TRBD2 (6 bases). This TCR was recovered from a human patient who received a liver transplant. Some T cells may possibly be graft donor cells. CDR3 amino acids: CASSLSRTINYNEQFF. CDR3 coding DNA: TGTGCCAGCAGCTTAAGCCGGACTATTAACTACAATGAGCAGTTCTTC.